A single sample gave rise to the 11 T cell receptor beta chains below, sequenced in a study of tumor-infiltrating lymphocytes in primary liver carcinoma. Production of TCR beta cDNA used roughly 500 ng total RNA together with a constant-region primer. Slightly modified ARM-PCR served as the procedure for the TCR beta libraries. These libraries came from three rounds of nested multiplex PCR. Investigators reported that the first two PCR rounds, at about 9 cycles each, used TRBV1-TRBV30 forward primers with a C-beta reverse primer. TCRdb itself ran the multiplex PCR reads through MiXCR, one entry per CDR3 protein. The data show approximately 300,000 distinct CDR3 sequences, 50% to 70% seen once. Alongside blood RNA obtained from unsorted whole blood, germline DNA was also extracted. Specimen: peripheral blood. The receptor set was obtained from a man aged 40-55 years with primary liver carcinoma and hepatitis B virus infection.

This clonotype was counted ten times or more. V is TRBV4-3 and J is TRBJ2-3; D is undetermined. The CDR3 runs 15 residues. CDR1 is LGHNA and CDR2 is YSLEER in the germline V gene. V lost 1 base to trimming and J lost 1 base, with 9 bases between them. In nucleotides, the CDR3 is TGCGCCAGCAGCCAAGGAAGGAGTGGCACAGATACGCAGTATTTT. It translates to CASSQGRSGTDTQYF.

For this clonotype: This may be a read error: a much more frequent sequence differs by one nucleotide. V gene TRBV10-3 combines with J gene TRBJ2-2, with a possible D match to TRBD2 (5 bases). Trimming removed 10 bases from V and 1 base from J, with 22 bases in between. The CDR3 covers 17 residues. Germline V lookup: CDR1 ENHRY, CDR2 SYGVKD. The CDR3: CATTAVSGTENTGELFF. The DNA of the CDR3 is TGTGCCACGACGGCGGTATCGGGAACCGAGAACACCGGGGAGCTGTTTTTT.

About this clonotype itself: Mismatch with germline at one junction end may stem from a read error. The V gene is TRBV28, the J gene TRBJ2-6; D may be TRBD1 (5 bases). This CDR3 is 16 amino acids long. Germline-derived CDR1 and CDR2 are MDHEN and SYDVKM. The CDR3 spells CVNSSPEWSGANVRTF. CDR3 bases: TGTGTCAACAGTTCCCCAGAATGGTCTGGGGCCAACGTCCGGACTTTC.

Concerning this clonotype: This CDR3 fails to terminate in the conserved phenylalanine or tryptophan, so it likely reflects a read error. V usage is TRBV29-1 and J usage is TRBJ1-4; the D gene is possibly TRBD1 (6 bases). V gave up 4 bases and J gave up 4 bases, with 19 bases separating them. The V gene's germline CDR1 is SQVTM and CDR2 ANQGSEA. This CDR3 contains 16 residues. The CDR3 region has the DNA TGCAGCGTTGGGGACAAGGGGCCCGGCTATAATGAAAAACTGTTTTCT. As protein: CSVGDKGPGYNEKLFS.

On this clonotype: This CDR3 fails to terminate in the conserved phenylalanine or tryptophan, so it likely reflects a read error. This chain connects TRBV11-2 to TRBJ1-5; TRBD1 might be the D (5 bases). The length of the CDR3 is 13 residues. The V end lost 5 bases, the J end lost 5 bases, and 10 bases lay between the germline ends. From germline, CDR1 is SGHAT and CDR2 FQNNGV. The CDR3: CASSLRGDQPQHY. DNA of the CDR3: TGTGCCAGCAGCCTAAGGGGCGATCAGCCCCAGCATTAT.

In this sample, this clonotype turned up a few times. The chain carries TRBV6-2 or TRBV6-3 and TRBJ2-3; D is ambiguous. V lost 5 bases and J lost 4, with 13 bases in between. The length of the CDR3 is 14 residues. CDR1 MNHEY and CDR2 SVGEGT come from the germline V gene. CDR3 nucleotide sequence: TGTGCCAGCAGTCTTCTTACGATATCAGATACGCAGTATTTT. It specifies CASSLLTISDTQYF.

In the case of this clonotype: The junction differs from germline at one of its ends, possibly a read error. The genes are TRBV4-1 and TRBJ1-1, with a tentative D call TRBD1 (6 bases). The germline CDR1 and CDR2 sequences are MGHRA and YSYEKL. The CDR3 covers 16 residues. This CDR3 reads CDSTVVGGRGNTEAFF. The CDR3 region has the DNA TGCGACAGCACCGTGGTTGGGGGGCGGGGGAACACTGAAGCCTTCTTT.

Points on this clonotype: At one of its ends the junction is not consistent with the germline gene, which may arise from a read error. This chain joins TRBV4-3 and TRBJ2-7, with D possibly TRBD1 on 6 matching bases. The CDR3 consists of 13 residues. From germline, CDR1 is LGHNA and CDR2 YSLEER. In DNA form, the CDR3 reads TGTGCCAGCAGCCAAGAACAGGGCTGCGAGCAGTACTTC. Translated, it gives CASSQEQGCEQYF.

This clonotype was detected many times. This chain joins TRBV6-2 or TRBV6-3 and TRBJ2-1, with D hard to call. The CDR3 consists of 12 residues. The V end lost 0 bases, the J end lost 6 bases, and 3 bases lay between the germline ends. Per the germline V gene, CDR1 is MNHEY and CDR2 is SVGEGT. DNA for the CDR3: TGTGCCAGCAGTTACTCTCGCAATGAGCAGTTCTTC. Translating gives CASSYSRNEQFF.

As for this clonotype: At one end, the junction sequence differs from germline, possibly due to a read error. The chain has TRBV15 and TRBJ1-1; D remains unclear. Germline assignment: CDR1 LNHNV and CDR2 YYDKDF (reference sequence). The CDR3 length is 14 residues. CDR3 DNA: TGTGTCACCAGCAGAGATCATGCGGGGATTGAAGCTTTCTTT. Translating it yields CVTSRDHAGIEAFF. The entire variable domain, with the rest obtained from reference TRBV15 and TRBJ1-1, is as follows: DAMVIQNPRYQVTQFGKPVTLSCSQTLNHNVMYWYQQKSSQAPKLLFHYYDKDFNNEADTPDNFQSRRPNTSFCFLDIRSPGLGDTAMYLCVTSRDHAGIEAFFGQGTRLTVV.

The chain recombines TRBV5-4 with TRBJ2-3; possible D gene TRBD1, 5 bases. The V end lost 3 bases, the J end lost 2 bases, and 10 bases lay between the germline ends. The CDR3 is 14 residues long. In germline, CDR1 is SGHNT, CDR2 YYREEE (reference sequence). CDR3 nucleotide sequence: TGTGCCAGCAGCTACAAGGGGATCACAGATACGCAGTATTTT. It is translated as CASSYKGITDTQYF.